Shown below are 25 T cell receptor beta chains from a single sample sequenced in a study of blood T cell repertoires in COVID-19. The table came from immunoSEQ multiplex PCR; TCRdb's copy has only in-frame clones and leaves some out. In the table there are some 180,000 clones, around 90% of which are singletons. The sequencing input was peripheral blood. Receptor source: a man aged 50-59 years who had recovered from COVID-19.

The chain carries TRBV15 and TRBJ1-6; TRBD1 might be the D (5 bases). V was cut by 5 bases and J by 6 bases, with 14 bases left in between. CDR3 length: 15 amino acids. From germline, CDR1 is LNHNV and CDR2 YYDKDF (reference sequence). CDR3 amino acids: CATSETRQPNSPLHF. The CDR3 DNA reads as TGTGCCACCAGCGAGACCCGACAGCCTAATTCACCCCTCCACTTT.

The genes are TRBV19 and TRBJ1-4; possible D gene TRBD1, 6 bases. CDR1 and CDR2 from the germline V gene are LNHDA and SQIVND (reference sequence). Trimming stripped 5 bases from V and 3 bases from J, with 10 bases between. The CDR3 has 14 residues. CDR3 sequence reads: CASSRTASNEKLFF. The CDR3 DNA sequence: TGTGCCAGTAGTCGGACAGCCTCTAATGAAAAACTGTTTTTT.

The chain uses TRBV3-1 (or the pseudogene TRBV3-2) and TRBJ2-1; 12 bases are shared with TRBD2. The V gene's germline CDR1 is LGHDT and CDR2 YNNKEL (reference sequence). The CDR3 has 16 amino acids. The V and J ends lost 0 bases and 12 bases, in that order; junction bases with no gene match: 9. The CDR3 coding sequence is TGTGCCAGCAGCCAAGATCCCGGACTAGCGGGATTGGCGCAGTTCTTC. It translates to CASSQDPGLAGLAQFF.

The chain carries TRBV28 and TRBJ2-7, with D perhaps matching TRBD1 (6 bases). Trimming took off 8 bases at V and 3 bases at J, with 17 bases between the two ends. Germline V CDR1 and CDR2: MDHEN, SYDVKM. The CDR3 runs 14 residues. The CDR3 loop is CASGLYRDYYEQYF. The DNA for the CDR3 is TGTGCCAGCGGTCTATACAGGGATTACTACGAGCAGTACTTC.

The chain is built from TRBV19 and TRBJ1-5, with 8 nucleotides matching TRBD1. Germline CDR1 LNHDA, CDR2 SQIVND (reference sequence). There are 16 residues in the CDR3. V gave up 1 base and J gave up 3 bases; unmatched junction bases: 5. In DNA, the CDR3 is TGTGCCAGTAGTATAGGACAGGGGATGGACAATCAGCCCCAGCATTTT. This gives the protein CASSIGQGMDNQPQHF.

The chain employs TRBV29-1 and TRBJ2-2, with a tentative D call TRBD2 (5 bases). V lost 6 bases, J lost 6 bases, and 17 bases lay in between. The CDR3 length is 14 residues. CDR1 and CDR2 (germline): SQVTM, ANQGSEA. CDR3 loop: CSVEVRGEAGELFF. The CDR3 nucleotides are TGCAGCGTGGAGGTCCGGGGAGAGGCCGGGGAGCTGTTTTTT.

The J gene is TRBJ2-5, the V gene TRBV2; 7 bases are a match to TRBD2. This CDR3 contains 15 residues. The V and J ends lost 3 bases and 0 bases, in that order; junction bases with no gene match: 4. The germline V gene encodes CDR1 SNHLY and CDR2 FYNNEI. CDR3 DNA sequence: TGTGCCAGCAGTGACCCAGCGGGGTACCAAGAGACCCAGTACTTC. Translated, it gives CASSDPAGYQETQYF.

The rearrangement joins TRBV6-6 to TRBJ1-1; TRBD1 might be the D (5 bases). The ends were cut back, 2 bases at V and 8 bases at J, with 9 bases in the middle. The germline gives CDR1 MNHNY, CDR2 SVGAGI (reference sequence). This CDR3 has 12 residues. DNA for the CDR3: TGTGCCAGCAGTTACGGGAACAGGGAAGCTTTCTTT. Translation: CASSYGNREAFF.

In DNA, the CDR3 is TGTGCCAGCAGCTTAGCGCGCGGGGGGACTAGCGGGAGGAGGGATGAGCAGTTCTTC. As protein: CASSLARGGTSGRRDEQFF. The V call is TRBV7-2, the J call TRBJ2-1, with 15 nucleotides matching TRBD2. V lost 0 bases and J lost 8; bases outside the gene matches: 11. CDR1 SGHTA and CDR2 FQGNSA come from the germline V gene. This CDR3 comprises 19 residues.

This chain uses TRBV18 with TRBJ2-4; D possibly corresponds to TRBD2 (6 bases). Trimming pared 4 bases from V and 0 bases from J, leaving 16 bases between. Germline values: CDR1 KGHSH, CDR2 LQKENI. This CDR3 contains 17 residues. CDR3 sequence reads: CASSQTPGVIAKNIQYF. The CDR3 DNA reads as TGTGCCAGCTCACAGACTCCGGGGGTTATAGCCAAAAACATTCAGTACTTC.

The chain recombines TRBV9 with TRBJ2-1, with 12 bases that match TRBD2. The CDR3 loop spans 16 amino acids. Unmatched junction bases numbered 4, after V lost 0 bases and J lost 6 bases. The germline V gene encodes CDR1 SGDLS and CDR2 YYNGEE. The CDR3 region is CASSVGLAGGLNEQFF. CDR3 nucleotides: TGTGCCAGCAGCGTAGGCCTAGCGGGAGGGCTCAATGAGCAGTTCTTC.

This sequence joins TRBV20-1 and TRBJ2-5; D might be TRBD2 (5 bases). The length of the CDR3 is 11 residues. V dropped 5 bases and J dropped 8 bases, with 12 bases sitting between them. Germline assignment: CDR1 DFQATT and CDR2 SNEGSKA (reference sequence). The DNA for the CDR3 is TGCAGTGCTCGACTACCTGGAACCCAGTACTTC. This gives the protein CSARLPGTQYF.

The chain couples TRBV6-1 to TRBJ1-4; 7 bases match TRBD1. The CDR3 runs 15 residues. Germline V lookup: CDR1 MNHNS, CDR2 SASEGT. V trimming: 5 bases; J trimming: 4 bases; junction bases outside the gene matches: 7. CDR3 bases: TGTGCCAGCAGTCCACCGGGACAGATTAATGAAAAACTGTTTTTT. Its translation: CASSPPGQINEKLFF.

This sequence joins TRBV18 and TRBJ1-6; D perhaps matches TRBD1 (6 bases). V was trimmed by 1 base and J by 13 bases, leaving 14 bases between them. The CDR3 sequence is 14 residues long. Germline-derived CDR1 and CDR2 are KGHSH and LQKENI. The CDR3 sequence is CASSPRAIQGPLHF. The CDR3 DNA is TGTGCCAGCTCACCACGAGCTATACAGGGCCCCCTCCACTTT.

The chain couples TRBV28 to TRBJ1-3; TRBD1 agrees at 8 bases. This CDR3 has 18 residues. Trimming at V came to 5 bases and at J to 2 bases, leaving 14 bases not matched to a gene. Germline assignment: CDR1 MDHEN and CDR2 SYDVKM. CDR3 nucleotides: TGTGCCAGCAGTGGCCCCGGGGGCAGGGGGCGTCCTGGAAACACCATATATTTT. It codes for CASSGPGGRGRPGNTIYF.

This clone was detected once. The CDR3 loop is CASSLRTGHATEAFF. In nucleotides, the CDR3 is TGTGCCAGCAGCCTCCGGACAGGGCACGCCACTGAAGCTTTCTTT. This chain links TRBV14 with TRBJ1-1, with 8 bases identical to TRBD1. Germline loops: CDR1 SGHDN, CDR2 FVKESK. V lost 4 bases and J lost 4; bases outside the gene matches: 8. The CDR3 length is 15 residues.

V is TRBV7-2 and J is TRBJ1-5, with D hard to call. There are 12 residues in the CDR3. The germline V gene has CDR1 SGHTA and CDR2 FQGNSA. The V gene lost 4 bases and the J gene lost 3 bases, with 4 bases spanning the gap. The DNA of the CDR3 is TGTGCCAGCAGCTCTAACAATCAGCCCCAGCATTTT. Encoded protein: CASSSNNQPQHF.

This chain connects TRBV7-7 to TRBJ2-1; TRBD2 is a possible D gene (5 bases). V lost 8 bases, J lost 5 bases, and 16 bases lay in between. Germline V gives CDR1 SSHAT, CDR2 FNYEAQ (reference sequence). This CDR3 has 14 residues. The CDR3 nucleotides read TGTGCCAGCTGCGAGGGTCCCCAAAACAATGAGCAGTTCTTC. Encoded protein: CASCEGPQNNEQFF.

This chain uses TRBV29-1 with TRBJ2-7; TRBD2 is a possible D gene (7 bases). This CDR3 is built from 14 residues. Germline CDR1 is SQVTM and CDR2 is ANQGSEA. With 3 bases removed from V and 4 bases from J, the gap between germline ends came to 16 bases. The CDR3 nucleotides read TGCAGCGTTGAGATAGAGGAGGGGGGGTACGAGCAGTACTTC. This sequence encodes CSVEIEEGGYEQYF.

The chain links TRBV5-5 to TRBJ2-7; 7 nucleotides agree with TRBD1. V was pared by 0 bases and J by 2 bases, with 11 bases of the junction left unmatched. The CDR3 sequence is 17 residues long. CDR1 is SGHKS, CDR2 YYEKEE, per germline (reference sequence). The CDR3 DNA sequence: TGTGCCAGCAGCTTGGCCCCAGGGACAGTTAAAACCTACGAGCAGTACTTC. This translates into CASSLAPGTVKTYEQYF.

This clone was recorded once. The rearrangement links TRBV19 to TRBJ1-2; D not resolved. Germline CDR1 LNHDA, CDR2 SQIVND (reference sequence). The CDR3 loop spans 11 amino acids. Trimming took 10 bases from V and 3 from J, leaving 9 bases between them. The CDR3 spells CATTEYYGYTF. The CDR3 nucleotides read TGTGCCACTACAGAATACTATGGCTACACCTTC. Full variable domain (outside the CDR3, taken from reference TRBV19 and TRBJ1-2): DGGITQSPKYLFRKEGQNVTLSCEQNLNHDAMYWYRQDPGQGLRLIYYSQIVNDFQKGDIAEGYSVSREKKESFPLTVTSAQKNPTAFYLCATTEYYGYTFGSGTRLTVV.

V and J are TRBV5-1 and TRBJ1-2, with 8 bases that match TRBD1. V lost 1 base and J lost 2; bases outside the gene matches: 10. This CDR3 region has 17 residues. CDR1 SGHRS and CDR2 YFSETQ come from the germline V gene. In nucleotides, the CDR3 is TGCGCCAGCAGCTTGATTGGACAGGGACTTAAGAACTATGGCTACACCTTC. This gives the protein CASSLIGQGLKNYGYTF.

The CDR3 coding sequence is TGCGCCAGCAGTCAATTAAGTCCGGTGGGACACCCGAACACTGAAGCTTTCTTT. Amino acids: CASSQLSPVGHPNTEAFF. The chain employs TRBV23-1 and TRBJ1-1, with D perhaps TRBD1 (6 bases). TRBV23-1 is marked as an open reading frame, function uncertain. The CDR3 has 18 residues. Trimming left V 1 base short and J 1 base short, with 19 bases between.

This clone was observed a single time. The chain links TRBV19 to TRBJ2-2, with D possibly TRBD1 on 5 matching bases. CDR3 length: 14 residues. Looked up from germline, CDR1 is LNHDA and CDR2 is SQIVND (reference sequence). Between the trimmed V and J ends, which lost 7 bases and 1 base, there was a span of 10 bases. The chain's CDR3 is CASNPDRNTGELFF. CDR3 nucleotide sequence: TGTGCCAGTAACCCAGACAGGAACACCGGGGAGCTGTTTTTT.

V is TRBV29-1 and J is TRBJ1-1; D is perhaps TRBD1 (6 bases). Trimming stripped 4 bases from V and 5 bases from J, with 17 bases between. This CDR3 has 14 amino acids. Germline V gene lookup returns CDR1 SQVTM and CDR2 ANQGSEA. CDR3 residues: CSVVGGGGWTEAFF. The CDR3 DNA reads as TGCAGCGTTGTAGGCGGGGGCGGATGGACTGAAGCTTTCTTT.